Given below is one TCR beta chain in context. These data originate in a study of blood T cell repertoires in COVID-19. Across the whole study: Samples of COVID-19 (acute and convalescent) were obtained from the United States, Italy and Spain. PBMCs, B-cell-depleted T cells, or T cells were the source of the cDNA or gDNA that made up the material.

This CDR3 has 13 residues. The trim removed 0 bases at V and 7 bases at J, leaving 3 bases unmatched. The germline gives CDR1 LGHNA, CDR2 YNFKEQ. In the study's own analysis: Reference gene primer amplification gave estimated nucleated cell counts. The data were produced by immunoSEQ multiplex PCR, yet TCRdb's version contains in-frame clones alone and is incomplete. D and trimming were read from the DNA, whereas the V and J calls and clone size are those reported in that table. Of approximately 52,000 clones listed, roughly 84% are singletons. The sequence was collected from a woman aged 80 or over with acute or convalescent COVID-19. The chain has TRBV4-2 and TRBJ2-7, with TRBD2 matching 7 bases. Specimen: peripheral blood. In DNA, the CDR3 is TGTGCCAGCAGCCAAGAGGTGGGAGGGGAGCAGTACTTC. It translates to CASSQEVGGEQYF.